This T cell receptor beta chain was retrieved from a study of graft-versus-host responses after intestinal transplantation. Study as a whole: The transplants performed in recipients were multivisceral, liver-intestinal, or isolated intestinal. After anti-thymocyte globulin induction, recipients took tacrolimus and steroids for roughly three years.

The table came from immunoSEQ multiplex PCR; TCRdb's copy has only in-frame clones and leaves some out. The data hold roughly 120,000 clones, with about nine tenths observed a single time. V dropped 3 bases and J dropped 2 bases, with 16 bases sitting between them. There are 15 residues in the CDR3. CDR1 is SQVTM and CDR2 is ANQGSEA in the germline V gene. Study observations and caveats: Recipient marrow held GvH clones, some first seen in ileum or blood.

A remark on this clone: Its target is unknown.

The sample consisted of unstimulated CD4+ T cells sorted from spleen or lymph node cells, taken before intestinal transplant. This TCR was recovered from a human donor who received an intestinal transplant. The rearrangement links TRBV29-1 to TRBJ1-2, with TRBD1 as a possible D gene (5 bases). Written as DNA, the CDR3 is TGCAGCGTTGAGTTGTGGGGGAGGATAAACTATGGCTACACCTTC. Translating it yields CSVELWGRINYGYTF. Looking up the rest from reference TRBV29-1 and TRBJ1-2 gives the full variable domain: SAVISQKPSRDICQRGTSLTIQCQVDSQVTMMFWYRQQPGQSLTLIATANQGSEATYESGFVIDKFPISRPNLTFSTLTVSNMSPEDSSIYLCSVELWGRINYGYTFGSGTRLTVV.